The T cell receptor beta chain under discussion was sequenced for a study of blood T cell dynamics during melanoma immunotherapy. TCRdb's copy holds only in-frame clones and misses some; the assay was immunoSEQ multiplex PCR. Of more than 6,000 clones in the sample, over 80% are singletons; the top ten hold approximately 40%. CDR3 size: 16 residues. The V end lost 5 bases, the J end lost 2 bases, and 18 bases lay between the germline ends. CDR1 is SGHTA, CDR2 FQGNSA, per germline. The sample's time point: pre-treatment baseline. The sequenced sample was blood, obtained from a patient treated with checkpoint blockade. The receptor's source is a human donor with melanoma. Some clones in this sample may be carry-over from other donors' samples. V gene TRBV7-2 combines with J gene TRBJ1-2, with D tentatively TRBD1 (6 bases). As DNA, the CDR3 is TGTGCCAGCAGCCGGACAGCGGGGGAACTGAACTATGGCTACACCTTC. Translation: CASSRTAGELNYGYTF.